This is a list of T cell receptor beta chains from one sample in a study of cytomegalovirus exposure and HLA in healthy donors. Using immunoSEQ multiplex PCR, the repertoire was profiled, and TCRdb retains in-frame clones only, with some absent. Of 200,000 to 250,000 clones detected, roughly four fifths appear once; the ten largest clones hold 0.22%. The sequenced material came from PBMCs. The receptor source for this set is a girl aged 2 to 10 in good health and CMV-seronegative. CDR3s include the opening cysteine and the closing phenylalanine or tryptophan. Each record gives: D gene, V gene, J gene, CDR3 protein, CDR3 DNA. D genes are given only for firm matches.

d_call: .
v_call: TRBV27
j_call: TRBJ1-2
cdr3_aa: CASSPFGYGYTF
cdr3_nt: TGTGCCAGCAGCCCATTCGGCTATGGCTACACCTTC

d_call: .
v_call: TRBV5-1
j_call: TRBJ2-2
cdr3_aa: CASTFGQQSGELFF
cdr3_nt: TGCGCCAGTACCTTCGGACAGCAATCCGGGGAGCTGTTTTTT

d_call: TRBD1
v_call: TRBV19
j_call: TRBJ1-1
cdr3_aa: CASRPNRGLDTEAFF
cdr3_nt: TGTGCCAGTAGACCGAACAGGGGGCTAGACACTGAAGCTTTCTTT

d_call: .
v_call: TRBV5-6
j_call: TRBJ1-3
cdr3_aa: CASSSDLWGAGNTIYF
cdr3_nt: TGTGCCAGCAGCTCGGACCTATGGGGGGCTGGAAACACCATATATTTT

d_call: .
v_call: TRBV5-4
j_call: TRBJ1-5
cdr3_aa: CASSLDGAPGKPQHF
cdr3_nt: TGTGCCAGCAGCCTGGACGGCGCGCCCGGGAAGCCCCAGCATTTT

d_call: TRBD1
v_call: TRBV7-9
j_call: TRBJ2-1
cdr3_aa: CASSSRQGVNNEQFF
cdr3_nt: TGTGCCAGCAGCTCCCGACAGGGGGTGAACAATGAGCAGTTCTTC

d_call: .
v_call: TRBV6-1
j_call: TRBJ1-2
cdr3_aa: CASRTDNYGYTF
cdr3_nt: TGTGCCAGCAGGACAGACAACTATGGCTACACCTTC

d_call: .
v_call: TRBV5-1
j_call: TRBJ1-2
cdr3_aa: CASSLVSYGYTF
cdr3_nt: TGCGCCAGCAGCTTGGTCTCCTATGGCTACACCTTC

d_call: TRBD1
v_call: TRBV19
j_call: TRBJ1-2
cdr3_aa: CASHDTGESNYGYTF
cdr3_nt: TGTGCCAGCCACGACACAGGGGAGTCTAACTATGGCTACACCTTC

d_call: TRBD1
v_call: TRBV4-2
j_call: TRBJ1-5
cdr3_aa: CASSQDPGQGFVQGQPQHF
cdr3_nt: TGTGCCAGCAGCCAAGATCCGGGACAGGGGTTTGTTCAGGGTCAGCCCCAGCATTTT

d_call: .
v_call: TRBV5-1
j_call: TRBJ2-5
cdr3_aa: CASSLVVGRGGEETQYF
cdr3_nt: TGCGCCAGCAGCTTGGTCGTTGGACGGGGCGGGGAAGAGACCCAGTACTTC

d_call: TRBD1
v_call: TRBV29-1
j_call: TRBJ2-7
cdr3_aa: CSVRDRDSRYF
cdr3_nt: TGCAGCGTTCGGGACAGAGATAGTAGGTACTTC

d_call: .
v_call: TRBV15
j_call: TRBJ2-1
cdr3_aa: CATSRTWGQSNEQFF
cdr3_nt: TGTGCCACCAGCAGGACCTGGGGCCAGAGCAATGAGCAGTTCTTC